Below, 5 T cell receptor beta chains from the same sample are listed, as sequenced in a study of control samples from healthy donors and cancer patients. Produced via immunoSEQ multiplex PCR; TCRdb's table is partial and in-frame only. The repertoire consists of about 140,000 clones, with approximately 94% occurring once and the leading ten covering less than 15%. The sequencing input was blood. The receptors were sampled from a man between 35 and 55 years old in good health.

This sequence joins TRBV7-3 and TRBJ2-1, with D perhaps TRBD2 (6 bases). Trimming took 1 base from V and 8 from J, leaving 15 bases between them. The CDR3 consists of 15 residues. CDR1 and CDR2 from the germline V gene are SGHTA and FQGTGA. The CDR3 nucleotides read TGTGCCAGCAGCTTAATGTCGGGAGTAGGACATGAGCAGTTCTTC. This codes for CASSLMSGVGHEQFF. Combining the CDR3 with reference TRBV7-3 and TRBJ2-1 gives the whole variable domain GAGVSQTPSNKVTEKGKYVELRCDPISGHTALYWYRQSLGQGPEFLIYFQGTGAADDSGLPNDRFFAVRPEGSVSTLKIQRTERGDSAVYLCASSLMSGVGHEQFFGPGTRLTVL.

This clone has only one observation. In DNA, the CDR3 is TGTGCCAGCAGCTTAGACCTGGGCTATGGCTACACCTTC. Its protein product is CASSLDLGYGYTF. The V call is TRBV7-8, the J call TRBJ1-2, with D uncertain. Germline V gene sequence: CDR1 SGHVS, CDR2 FQNEAQ. Trimming stripped 1 base from V and 4 bases from J, with 7 bases between. The CDR3 is 13 amino acids.

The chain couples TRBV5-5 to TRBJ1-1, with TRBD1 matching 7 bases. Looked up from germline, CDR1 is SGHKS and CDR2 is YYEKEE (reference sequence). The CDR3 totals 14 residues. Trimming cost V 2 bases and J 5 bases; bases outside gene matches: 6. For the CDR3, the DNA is TGTGCCAGCAGCTTAGGCAGGGGGAGGACTGAAGCTTTCTTT. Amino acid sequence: CASSLGRGRTEAFF.

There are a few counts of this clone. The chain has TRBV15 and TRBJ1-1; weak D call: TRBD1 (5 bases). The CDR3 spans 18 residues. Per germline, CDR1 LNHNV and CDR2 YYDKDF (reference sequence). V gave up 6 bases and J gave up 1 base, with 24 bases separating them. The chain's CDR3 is CATSSSIPGRRKNTEAFF. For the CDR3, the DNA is TGTGCCACCAGTTCTTCAATACCGGGACGGCGGAAGAACACTGAAGCTTTCTTT.

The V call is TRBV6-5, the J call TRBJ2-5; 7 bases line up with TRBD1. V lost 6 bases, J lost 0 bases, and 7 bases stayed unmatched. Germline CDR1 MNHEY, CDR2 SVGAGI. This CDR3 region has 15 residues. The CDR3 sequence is CASSRQGQYQETQYF. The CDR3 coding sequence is TGTGCCAGCAGCCGACAGGGACAATACCAAGAGACCCAGTACTTC.